These 31 T cell receptor beta chains originate from one sample sequenced in a study of cytomegalovirus exposure and HLA in healthy donors. It was with 60 Vbeta and 13 Jbeta primers that the PCR ran. Data came from immunoSEQ multiplex PCR; TCRdb stores just in-frame clones and leaves some out. The sample lists 150,000 to 250,000 clones; roughly 72% were seen once. The sample was PBMCs. Every receptor here comes from a man in his thirties or forties in good health and CMV-seronegative.

The chain recombines TRBV6-5 with TRBJ1-1, with 8 positions matching TRBD1. The CDR3 covers 14 residues. The V segment lost 6 bases and the J segment 5 bases; nucleotides outside the gene matches: 8. CDR1 is MNHEY, CDR2 SVGAGI, per germline. Here the CDR3 reads CASRSWTGTTEAFF. The CDR3 DNA reads TGTGCCAGCAGATCCTGGACAGGGACTACTGAAGCTTTCTTT.

The CDR3 region has the DNA TGCAGCGTTGCAACAGGGTCCACCGGGGAGCTGTTTTTT. It codes for CSVATGSTGELFF. The chain couples TRBV29-1 to TRBJ2-2, with a weak D call TRBD1 (6 bases). The length of the CDR3 is 13 residues. V was cut by 4 bases and J by 4 bases, with 10 bases left in between. Germline-derived CDR1 and CDR2 are SQVTM and ANQGSEA.

The rearrangement joins TRBV5-5 to TRBJ2-5, with TRBD1 identical over 10 bases. The CDR3 has 14 residues. The germline gives CDR1 SGHKS, CDR2 YYEKEE (reference sequence). V was clipped by 3 bases and J by 4 bases; unmatched bases: 3. For the CDR3, the DNA is TGTGCCAGCAGCTGGGACAGGGGAGGAGAGACCCAGTACTTC. Protein: CASSWDRGGETQYF.

J is TRBJ2-5 and V is TRBV7-6; 9 positions match TRBD1. This CDR3 comprises 16 residues. Trimming cost V 0 bases and J 5 bases; bases outside gene matches: 7. Per germline, CDR1 SGHVS and CDR2 FNYEAQ. CDR3 region: CASSLAGQGNSETQYF. CDR3 DNA sequence: TGTGCCAGCAGCTTAGCGGGACAGGGAAATAGTGAGACCCAGTACTTC.

The CDR3 DNA is TGCAGCGTGGAGACAGGGCACTCTGGAAACACCATATATTTT. This sequence encodes CSVETGHSGNTIYF. The chain uses TRBV29-1 and TRBJ1-3; TRBD1 aligns across 7 bases. The CDR3 loop spans 14 amino acids. With V trimmed by 6 bases and J by 0 bases, 5 bases remained unmatched. Germline V gives CDR1 SQVTM, CDR2 ANQGSEA.

This rearrangement joins TRBV6-5 to TRBJ2-3, with 8 bases fitting TRBD2. The CDR3 runs 14 residues. J was trimmed by 6 bases and V by 7 bases; bases with no gene match: 9. Germline CDR1 MNHEY, CDR2 SVGAGI. Here the CDR3 reads CASTGGRNGDTQYF. CDR3 sequence (DNA): TGTGCCAGCACGGGAGGGAGGAATGGGGATACGCAGTATTTT.

This chain joins TRBV27 and TRBJ1-1; D is unresolved. There are 13 residues in the CDR3. V was pared by 3 bases and J by 2 bases, with 7 bases between. CDR1 MNHEY and CDR2 SMNVEV come from the germline V gene (reference sequence). In DNA form, the CDR3 reads TGTGCCAGCAGTTTTCTATTTAACACTGAAGCTTTCTTT. Amino acids: CASSFLFNTEAFF.

This clone appeared once. V gene TRBV7-2 combines with J gene TRBJ1-2, with TRBD1 identical over 11 bases. Trimming cost V 5 bases and J 4 bases; bases outside gene matches: 9. The CDR3 covers 16 residues. Germline CDR1 is SGHTA and CDR2 is FQGNSA. CDR3 sequence (DNA): TGTGCCAGCAGCCTGGACAGGGGGCGCGTTCGCTATGGCTACACCTTC. It yields the protein CASSLDRGRVRYGYTF.

This clone showed up just once. The chain links TRBV28 to TRBJ1-5; no reliable D call. Germline loops: CDR1 MDHEN, CDR2 SYDVKM. With 5 bases removed from V and 3 bases from J, the gap between germline ends came to 17 bases. This CDR3 is 16 amino acids long. The CDR3 region is CASSRTFGVFNQPQHF. The DNA for the CDR3 is TGTGCCAGCAGTCGTACGTTTGGAGTGTTCAATCAGCCCCAGCATTTT.

V gene TRBV28 combines with J gene TRBJ1-6, with 8 bases fitting TRBD1. V was pared by 6 bases and J by 5 bases, with 3 bases of the junction left unmatched. This CDR3 contains 14 residues. Germline lookup yields CDR1 MDHEN and CDR2 SYDVKM. As DNA, the CDR3 is TGTGCCAGCAGCCCACAGGGGGATAATTCACCCCTCCACTTT. Translated, it gives CASSPQGDNSPLHF.

This clone was observed a few times. This chain links TRBV10-3 with TRBJ1-2; TRBD1 might be the D (6 bases). CDR1 ENHRY and CDR2 SYGVKD come from the germline V gene. The CDR3 contains 15 residues. V was trimmed by 2 bases and J by 4 bases, leaving 14 bases between them. The CDR3 protein is CAISEGTIGLYGYTF. The CDR3 bases are TGTGCCATCAGTGAGGGGACAATCGGCCTCTATGGCTACACCTTC.

This clone showed up many times. The gene calls are TRBV25-1 and TRBJ2-2; D is perhaps TRBD2 (5 bases). Germline V gives CDR1 MGHDK, CDR2 SYGVNS. This CDR3 has 18 residues. Between the trimmed V and J ends, which lost 4 bases and 4 bases, there was a span of 22 bases. The DNA of the CDR3 is TGTGCCAGCAGTGGGCCCATACTAGTTCCTCGTGGCACCGGGGAGCTGTTTTTT. Amino acid sequence: CASSGPILVPRGTGELFF.

The chain links TRBV11-2 to TRBJ2-2, with TRBD1 matching over 11 bases. CDR3 length equals 18 residues. Germline assignment: CDR1 SGHAT and CDR2 FQNNGV. V trimming: 10 bases; J trimming: 4 bases; junction bases outside the gene matches: 17. The CDR3 region has the DNA TGTGCCACCGCTATACGAATACCGGGACAGGGGGTCACCGGGGAGCTGTTTTTT. This gives the protein CATAIRIPGQGVTGELFF.

V is TRBV7-9 and J is TRBJ2-1; 8 bases fit TRBD2. This CDR3 has 15 amino acids. V shed 1 base and J 6 bases; nucleotides not matched to a gene: 5. CDR1 SEHNR and CDR2 FQNEAQ come from the germline V gene (reference sequence). The CDR3 is CASSLGAGGFNEQFF. Here the CDR3 DNA reads TGTGCCAGCAGCTTAGGTGCGGGAGGATTCAATGAGCAGTTCTTC.

This clone was seen once. The chain employs TRBV29-1 and TRBJ1-5; D gene unclear. This CDR3 has 11 amino acids. V lost 7 bases and J 6 bases, leaving 10 bases between the germline ends. Germline V gene data show CDR1 as SQVTM and CDR2 as ANQGSEA. CDR3 amino acids: CSAIPSQPQHF. The CDR3 DNA reads TGCAGCGCTATACCAAGTCAGCCCCAGCATTTT.

This clone was observed once. The chain carries TRBV5-4 and TRBJ2-7, with a weak D call TRBD2 (6 bases). Germline V CDR1 and CDR2: SGHNT, YYREEE (reference sequence). Trimming left V 4 bases short and J 4 bases short, with 15 bases between. The CDR3 totals 14 residues. The DNA of the CDR3 is TGTGCCAGCAGCATTCGGAGGGCCCCGTACGAGCAGTACTTC. Translating it yields CASSIRRAPYEQYF.

The chain recombines TRBV13 with TRBJ1-6, with 8 bases lining up with TRBD1. The CDR3 is 16 residues long. V shed 0 bases and J 4 bases; nucleotides not matched to a gene: 2. Looked up from germline, CDR1 is PRHDT and CDR2 is FYEKMQ (reference sequence). CDR3 in DNA: TGTGCCAGCAGCTTAGGAGGGACAGGATATAATTCACCCCTCCACTTT. It yields the protein CASSLGGTGYNSPLHF.

The CDR3 DNA reads as TGCGCCAGCAGCTTACCGGGACAAAACTACGAGCAGTACTTC. This translates into CASSLPGQNYEQYF. The chain joins TRBV5-1 to TRBJ2-7; D is possibly TRBD1 (6 bases). Trimming pared 2 bases from V and 3 bases from J, leaving 12 bases between. The CDR3 has 14 residues. CDR1 is SGHRS, CDR2 YFSETQ, per germline.

The chain employs TRBV5-1 and TRBJ2-5, with 7 bases lining up with TRBD1. V gave up 1 base and J gave up 5 bases; unmatched junction bases: 2. The CDR3 has 13 residues. Germline CDR1 and CDR2: SGHRS and YFSETQ. This CDR3 is CASSLRGQETQYF. CDR3 in DNA: TGCGCCAGCAGCTTGAGGGGGCAGGAGACCCAGTACTTC.

This clone came up a few times. J is TRBJ2-7 and V is TRBV27; TRBD1 aligns across 10 bases. The CDR3 has 21 amino acids. The germline CDR1 and CDR2 sequences are MNHEY and SMNVEV (reference sequence). J lost 3 bases, V lost 3 bases, and 23 bases had no gene match. The CDR3 coding sequence is TGTGCCAGCAGTTTCCAAAAAAGGAGGACAGGGGGGGGATATTTGGACTACGAGCAGTACTTC. It is translated as CASSFQKRRTGGGYLDYEQYF.

V usage is TRBV27 and J usage is TRBJ2-5; no reliable D call. This CDR3 has 13 residues. V was trimmed by 6 bases and J by 3 bases, leaving 11 bases between them. Germline CDR1 is MNHEY and CDR2 is SMNVEV (reference sequence). CDR3 nucleotides: TGTGCCAGCAGCCTGCGGTCGAAAGAGACCCAGTACTTC. Amino acids: CASSLRSKETQYF.

The V call is TRBV11-2, the J call TRBJ2-7; D may be TRBD2 (6 bases). The CDR3 has 14 residues. CDR1 is SGHAT and CDR2 is FQNNGV in the germline V gene. With 3 bases removed from V and 0 bases from J, the gap between germline ends came to 9 bases. CDR3 amino acids: CASSFAGSSYEQYF. The CDR3 DNA sequence: TGTGCCAGCAGCTTTGCCGGGAGCTCCTACGAGCAGTACTTC.

V gene TRBV27 combines with J gene TRBJ2-3; no reliable D call. The V and J ends lost 5 bases and 4 bases respectively, with 19 bases between them. CDR1 is MNHEY, CDR2 SMNVEV, per germline (reference sequence). There are 16 residues in the CDR3. This CDR3 reads CASSEFVRSAADTQYF. CDR3 in DNA: TGTGCCAGCAGTGAATTTGTTAGAAGCGCCGCAGATACGCAGTATTTT.

This chain uses TRBV7-2 with TRBJ2-5; a weak D match, TRBD1 (5 bases). Germline values: CDR1 SGHTA, CDR2 FQGNSA. The CDR3 sequence is 15 residues long. The ends were cut back, 5 bases at V and 7 bases at J, with 20 bases in the middle. This chain's CDR3 is CASSTQVLGVGTQYF. DNA for the CDR3: TGTGCCAGCAGCACCCAGGTCTTAGGGGTGGGGACCCAGTACTTC.

The chain is built from TRBV20-1 and TRBJ1-1, with a possible D match to TRBD1 (6 bases). CDR1 is DFQATT and CDR2 is SNEGSKA in the germline V gene (reference sequence). The germline V and J ends were trimmed by 6 bases and 7 bases, with 6 bases remaining between them. The CDR3 covers 9 residues. CDR3 in DNA: TGCAGTGCACAGGGTGAAGCTTTCTTT. Amino acids: CSAQGEAFF.

The chain is built from TRBV29-1 and TRBJ2-3; D gene ambiguous. V was cut by 3 bases and J by 6 bases, with 7 bases left in between. CDR3 size: 11 residues. From germline, CDR1 is SQVTM and CDR2 ANQGSEA. The CDR3 DNA sequence: TGCAGCGTTGAGCCCGCGGATACGCAGTATTTT. Amino acid sequence: CSVEPADTQYF.

This sequence joins TRBV18 and TRBJ2-7; TRBD1 matches 7 bases. CDR1 and CDR2 from the germline V gene are KGHSH and LQKENI. V lost 4 bases to trimming and J lost 2 bases; unmatched junction nucleotides: 8. The CDR3 length is 15 residues. In nucleotides, the CDR3 is TGTGCCAGCTCACGAAGGACAGGCGACACCTACGAGCAGTACTTC. Residues: CASSRRTGDTYEQYF.

This clone has a single count. The chain carries TRBV28 and TRBJ2-5; TRBD1 matches at 10 bases. The CDR3 is 15 residues long. Germline loops: CDR1 MDHEN, CDR2 SYDVKM. V was clipped by 6 bases and J by 3 bases; unmatched bases: 7. The chain's CDR3 is CASRPGTGVKETQYF. DNA for the CDR3: TGTGCCAGCAGGCCCGGGACAGGGGTCAAAGAGACCCAGTACTTC.

The J gene is TRBJ1-2, the V gene TRBV5-8; 9 positions match TRBD1. The CDR3 extends over 17 amino acids. V lost 0 bases, J lost 8 bases, and 14 bases stayed unmatched. Germline values: CDR1 SGHTS, CDR2 YDEGEE. CDR3 in amino acids: CASSLDAGTGFPRGYTF. The DNA for the CDR3 is TGTGCCAGCAGCTTGGATGCCGGGACAGGGTTTCCGAGGGGCTACACCTTC.

The chain is built from TRBV27 and TRBJ2-7, with TRBD2 matching over 7 bases. The V and J ends lost 5 bases and 2 bases, in that order; junction bases with no gene match: 6. This CDR3 is built from 14 residues. CDR1 is MNHEY and CDR2 is SMNVEV in the germline V gene (reference sequence). The CDR3 nucleotides read TGTGCCAGCAGTCACGGACTAGGGGCCTACGAGCAGTACTTC. Its translation is CASSHGLGAYEQYF.

This clone has more than one count but fewer than ten. This chain uses TRBV13 with TRBJ2-3; perhaps TRBD2 as D (6 bases). V was cut by 5 bases and J by 2 bases, with 17 bases left in between. Germline V gives CDR1 PRHDT, CDR2 FYEKMQ (reference sequence). The CDR3 totals 16 residues. The CDR3 region is CASSPVGSVNTDTQYF. CDR3 nucleotide sequence: TGTGCCAGCAGCCCCGTCGGGAGCGTAAACACAGATACGCAGTATTTT. The full variable domain, completed using reference TRBV13 and TRBJ2-3, is AAGVIQSPRHLIKEKRETATLKCYPIPRHDTVYWYQQGPGQDPQFLISFYEKMQSDKGSIPDRFSAQQFSDYHSELNMSSLELGDSALYFCASSPVGSVNTDTQYFGPGTRLTVL.